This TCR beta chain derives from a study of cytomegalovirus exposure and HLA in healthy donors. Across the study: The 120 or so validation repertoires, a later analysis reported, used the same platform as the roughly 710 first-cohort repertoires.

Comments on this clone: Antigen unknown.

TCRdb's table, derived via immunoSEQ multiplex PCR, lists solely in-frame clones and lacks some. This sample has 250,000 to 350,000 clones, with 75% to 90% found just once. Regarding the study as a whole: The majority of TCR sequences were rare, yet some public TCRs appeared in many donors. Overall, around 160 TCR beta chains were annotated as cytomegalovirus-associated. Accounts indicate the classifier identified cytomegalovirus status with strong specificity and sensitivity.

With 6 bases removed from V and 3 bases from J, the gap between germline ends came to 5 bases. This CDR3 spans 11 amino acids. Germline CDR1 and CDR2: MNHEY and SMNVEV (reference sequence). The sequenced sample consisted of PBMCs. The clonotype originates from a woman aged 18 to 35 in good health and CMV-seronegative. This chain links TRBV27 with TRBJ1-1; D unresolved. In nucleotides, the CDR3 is TGTGCCAGCAGGGTAGACACTGAAGCTTTCTTT. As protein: CASRVDTEAFF.